This T cell receptor beta chain was sequenced during a study of CD8 T cells in ankylosing spondylitis. Quantitative 5'-RACE with molecular barcodes produced the TCR beta libraries. TCRdb redid the calling of the 5' RACE reads with MiXCR, one entry per CDR3 protein. The sample records 25,000 to 35,000 distinct CDR3 sequences, more than 13% being singletons. General study results and limits: Both synovial fluid and blood in reactive arthritis had previously been reported to carry some motif variants.

This clonotype was observed at least ten times. Its cognate antigen is unknown. This CDR3 region has 11 residues. In germline, CDR1 is SQVTM, CDR2 ANQGSEA. Germline trimming cut 6 bases from V and 5 bases from J; bases unmatched to any gene: 2. The TCR sequence derives from a male donor with ankylosing spondylitis or in good health (not recorded which). The sequenced sample consisted of blood. The rearrangement links TRBV29-1 to TRBJ2-5; the match to TRBD1 covers 8 bases. This CDR3 is CSVRQGETQYF. CDR3 coding DNA: TGCAGCGTCCGACAGGGGGAGACCCAGTACTTC.